The T cell receptor (beta chain) described here comes from a study of shared clonotypes between healthy human individuals. The overall study: A couple of female and a few male donors aged 18 to 49 were enrolled. Used for every donor were three CD4 naive, three CD4 memory, two CD8 naive and one CD8 memory plate.

Remarks on this clone: Its antigen remains unidentified.

Findings and limits, study-wide: The study generally estimated greater richness for naive than memory subsets. Naive CD4 clonotypes overlapped across a few donors at approximately 5.3%.

Generated by immunoSEQ multiplex PCR, the TCRdb table keeps only in-frame clones and is missing some. Here the sample spans millions of clones, 90% to 95% being singletons. The J segment lost 0 bases and the V segment lost 4 bases, leaving 6 bases of the junction unmatched. Germline values: CDR1 SGHNT, CDR2 YYREEE (reference sequence). This CDR3 has 16 amino acids. Sequencing used naive CD4+ T cells sorted from blood. Noted subset: CD45RA+ positively selected. The chain carries TRBV5-4 and TRBJ2-4; TRBD1 agrees at 8 bases. This clonotype was sampled from a man in his late teens or twenties in good health. The CDR3 nucleotides are TGTGCCAGCAGCACGGACAGGGCCCTAGCCAAAAACATTCAGTACTTC. This sequence encodes CASSTDRALAKNIQYF.